A single sample is the source of the 7 T cell receptor beta chains below, sequenced in a study of PD-L1 blockade in urothelial cancer. Measured with immunoSEQ multiplex PCR; TCRdb has only the in-frame clones, and not every one. The sample gives 130,000 or so clones, around 85% of which show up once; around 3.2% is in the top ten. Stated time point: pretreatment peripheral blood. The sample here was PBMCs, taken around atezolizumab (anti-PD-L1) treatment. Every receptor here comes from a man aged 45-65 years with urothelial cancer.

The V and J genes are TRBV7-9 and TRBJ2-7; tentatively, D is TRBD1 (5 bases). CDR3 size: 12 residues. The germline V and J ends were trimmed by 7 bases and 2 bases, with 9 bases remaining between them. The germline V gene encodes CDR1 SEHNR and CDR2 FQNEAQ (reference sequence). The CDR3, as DNA: TGTGCCAGCACAGGGATCGCCTACGAGCAGTACTTC. Protein: CASTGIAYEQYF.

This clone has more than one count but fewer than ten. The rearrangement joins TRBV28 to TRBJ1-2; TRBD1 aligns across 7 bases. The CDR3 runs to 13 residues. J was trimmed by 7 bases and V by 6 bases; bases with no gene match: 8. The germline V gene has CDR1 MDHEN and CDR2 SYDVKM. CDR3 amino acids: CASSQTGVGGYTF. Here the CDR3 DNA reads TGTGCCAGCAGCCAAACAGGGGTGGGTGGCTACACCTTC.

The gene calls are TRBV10-3 and TRBJ1-5; no clear D gene. Germline CDR1 ENHRY, CDR2 SYGVKD. Trimming cost V 7 bases and J 5 bases, with 12 bases left between them. The CDR3 has 13 amino acids. The CDR3 region is CAITGRIDQPQHF. As DNA, the CDR3 is TGTGCCATCACAGGCAGGATTGATCAGCCCCAGCATTTT.

The DNA of the CDR3 is TGTGCCAGCAGCCCCGGGACAGGGGGCGGCTACGAGCAGTACTTC. Protein product: CASSPGTGGGYEQYF. The rearrangement joins TRBV28 to TRBJ2-7, with 12 bases lining up with TRBD1. Germline V gives CDR1 MDHEN, CDR2 SYDVKM. Trimming at V came to 6 bases and at J to 3 bases, leaving 6 bases not matched to a gene. The length of the CDR3 is 15 residues.

This clone was recorded once. The chain uses TRBV6-5 and TRBJ2-2; 9 nucleotides line up with TRBD1. CDR1 and CDR2 (germline): MNHEY, SVGAGI. V shed 6 bases and J 4 bases; nucleotides not matched to a gene: 3. This CDR3 is built from 14 residues. The CDR3 sequence is CASSQGQGTGELFF. The CDR3 nucleotides read TGTGCCAGCAGCCAGGGACAGGGCACCGGGGAGCTGTTTTTT.

The chain is built from TRBV11-2 and TRBJ2-3; a possible D gene is TRBD2 (6 bases). V was pared by 4 bases and J by 1 base, with 6 bases between. This CDR3 is built from 13 residues. The germline CDR1 and CDR2 sequences are SGHAT and FQNNGV. The CDR3 coding sequence is TGTGCCAGCAGCTCTAGCGGCACAGATACGCAGTATTTT. This sequence encodes CASSSSGTDTQYF.

The J gene is TRBJ1-1, the V gene TRBV30; maybe TRBD1 (6 bases). From germline, CDR1 is GTSNPN and CDR2 SVGIG (reference sequence). Trimming removed 4 bases from V and 5 bases from J, with 14 bases in between. The CDR3 is 13 amino acids. CDR3 DNA: TGTGCCTGGACCCGAACAGGGTTGACTGAAGCTTTCTTT. It is translated as CAWTRTGLTEAFF.